This entry lists 29 T cell receptor beta chains sequenced from one sample in a study of PD-L1 blockade in urothelial cancer. Time point defined: pretreatment peripheral blood. Here immunoSEQ multiplex PCR was the method, and the copy in TCRdb shows in-frame clones only, minus some. This sample has 70,000 to 95,000 clones, with about 90% found just once. The source was PBMCs, collected around atezolizumab (anti-PD-L1) treatment. The receptors originated from a woman of 80 years or more with urothelial cancer.

This sequence joins TRBV15 and TRBJ2-7, with D perhaps TRBD1 (6 bases). V was clipped by 6 bases and J by 2 bases, with 20 bases between them. This CDR3 is 16 amino acids long. Germline V CDR1 and CDR2: LNHNV, YYDKDF (reference sequence). The CDR3 sequence is CATSSSPGTSAYEQYF. In nucleotides, the CDR3 is TGTGCCACCAGTTCGTCCCCCGGGACAAGCGCCTACGAGCAGTACTTC.

V is TRBV28 and J is TRBJ1-2; 7 bases are shared with TRBD1. Germline assignment: CDR1 MDHEN and CDR2 SYDVKM. CDR3 length: 15 residues. The trim removed 5 bases at V and 4 bases at J, leaving 10 bases unmatched. CDR3: CASSLQGKGFYGYTF. The CDR3 DNA sequence: TGTGCCAGCAGTCTACAGGGGAAGGGCTTCTATGGCTACACCTTC.

The chain links TRBV19 to TRBJ1-3; no clear D gene. The CDR3 runs 15 residues. Germline assignment: CDR1 LNHDA and CDR2 SQIVND (reference sequence). Trimming took 5 bases from V and 0 from J, leaving 11 bases between them. CDR3 in amino acids: CASSRAGYSGNTIYF. In nucleotides, the CDR3 is TGTGCCAGTAGTCGAGCGGGTTACTCTGGAAACACCATATATTTT. The whole variable domain, remainder taken from reference TRBV19 and TRBJ1-3, is DGGITQSPKYLFRKEGQNVTLSCEQNLNHDAMYWYRQDPGQGLRLIYYSQIVNDFQKGDIAEGYSVSREKKESFPLTVTSAQKNPTAFYLCASSRAGYSGNTIYFGEGSWLTVV.

V and J are TRBV7-2 and TRBJ2-3; 12 nucleotides match TRBD2. This CDR3 contains 16 residues. V shed 4 bases, J shed 4 bases, and the junction held 6 bases outside the gene matches. Germline V lookup: CDR1 SGHTA, CDR2 FQGNSA. The CDR3 DNA reads TGTGCCAGCAGCTCTAGCGGGAGGGCCGCTTCAGATACGCAGTATTTT. As protein: CASSSSGRAASDTQYF.

J is TRBJ2-1 and V is TRBV25-1, with 11 bases identical to TRBD2. There are 16 residues in the CDR3. The V gene end was trimmed by 3 bases and the J gene end by 7 bases; junction bases not matched to a gene: 8. Germline loops: CDR1 MGHDK, CDR2 SYGVNS. CDR3 bases: TGTGCCAGCAGTGAGGCTAGCGGGAGGCGGGGAAATGAGCAGTTCTTC. It yields the protein CASSEASGRRGNEQFF.

V and J are TRBV27 and TRBJ1-2, with D maybe TRBD1 (6 bases). Trimming took 8 bases from V and 4 from J, leaving 17 bases between them. There are 14 residues in the CDR3. CDR1 and CDR2 (germline): MNHEY, SMNVEV (reference sequence). For the CDR3, the DNA is TGTGCCAGCCATCCCGGACAGCCTATCTATGGCTACACCTTC. As protein: CASHPGQPIYGYTF.

The V and J genes are TRBV6-4 and TRBJ2-1; D remains unclear. The CDR3 is made up of 14 amino acids. V was trimmed by 3 bases and J by 7 bases, leaving 13 bases between them. CDR1 MRHNA and CDR2 SNTAGT come from the germline V gene. The CDR3 DNA is TGTGCCAGCAGTGAGGCGAGTTTCGGGAATGAGCAGTTCTTC. Residues: CASSEASFGNEQFF.

The rearrangement joins TRBV27 to TRBJ1-1, with D perhaps matching TRBD1 (6 bases). Germline CDR1 is MNHEY and CDR2 is SMNVEV (reference sequence). This CDR3 is 16 amino acids long. Trimming pared 4 bases from V and 0 bases from J, leaving 15 bases between. CDR3 residues: CASSSGTHRLNTEAFF. The CDR3 nucleotides are TGTGCCAGCAGTTCCGGGACACATCGTTTGAACACTGAAGCTTTCTTT.

The chain uses TRBV27 and TRBJ1-5, with TRBD1 matching 7 bases. Trimming at V came to 5 bases and at J to 4 bases, leaving 8 bases not matched to a gene. The CDR3 loop spans 15 amino acids. Germline CDR1 reads MNHEY; CDR2 reads SMNVEV (reference sequence). This CDR3 reads CASSRNRDSNQPQHF. CDR3 coding DNA: TGTGCCAGCAGTAGAAACCGGGACAGTAATCAGCCCCAGCATTTT.

This chain connects TRBV7-6 to TRBJ2-1; 7 bases map to TRBD1. Germline loops: CDR1 SGHVS, CDR2 FNYEAQ. This CDR3 spans 15 amino acids. J lost 6 bases, V lost 1 base, and 6 bases had no gene match. In DNA form, the CDR3 reads TGTGCCAGCAGCTTAGGGCAGGGGGTTCTCAATGAGCAGTTCTTC. The encoded protein is CASSLGQGVLNEQFF.

This clone has just one count. J is TRBJ2-7 and V is TRBV27, with TRBD2 as a possible D gene (6 bases). The CDR3 has 16 amino acids. CDR1 is MNHEY and CDR2 is SMNVEV in the germline V gene (reference sequence). The ends were cut back, 5 bases at V and 3 bases at J, with 20 bases in the middle. The CDR3 DNA reads as TGTGCCAGCAGTCCCCCCCCTCGGGAGAGTGGCTACGAGCAGTACTTC. Translated, it gives CASSPPPRESGYEQYF.

The chain has TRBV28 and TRBJ1-1; possible D gene TRBD1, 6 bases. In germline, CDR1 is MDHEN, CDR2 SYDVKM. This CDR3 has 17 residues. V was trimmed by 7 bases and J by 0 bases, leaving 21 bases between them. CDR3 region: CASNPGTRTSMNTEAFF. The CDR3 DNA reads TGTGCCAGCAACCCCGGGACAAGGACCTCCATGAACACTGAAGCTTTCTTT.

The chain carries TRBV7-2 and TRBJ1-1, with no clear D. V was clipped by 1 base and J by 2 bases, with 8 bases between them. The length of the CDR3 is 14 residues. Germline V gene lookup returns CDR1 SGHTA and CDR2 FQGNSA. The CDR3 DNA sequence: TGTGCCAGCAGCTTAGTTACTCTAAACACTGAAGCTTTCTTT. It encodes CASSLVTLNTEAFF.

This chain joins TRBV19 and TRBJ1-5, with D unresolved. The CDR3 extends over 14 amino acids. Trimming stripped 3 bases from V and 3 bases from J, with 9 bases between. CDR1 and CDR2 from the germline V gene are LNHDA and SQIVND (reference sequence). The chain's CDR3 is CASSIAQINQPQHF. The CDR3 DNA reads TGTGCCAGTAGTATTGCTCAGATCAATCAGCCCCAGCATTTT.

The chain combines TRBV27 with TRBJ2-3; 7 nucleotides match TRBD1. CDR1 and CDR2 from the germline V gene are MNHEY and SMNVEV (reference sequence). This CDR3 has 15 residues. With V trimmed by 3 bases and J by 2 bases, 5 bases remained unmatched. The CDR3, as DNA: TGTGCCAGCAGTTTCCGACAGGGAATCACAGATACGCAGTATTTT. It yields the protein CASSFRQGITDTQYF.

The chain combines TRBV7-3 with TRBJ2-2, with 11 bases lining up with TRBD2. CDR3 size: 16 residues. Germline V gene lookup returns CDR1 SGHTA and CDR2 FQGTGA. Trimming took 4 bases from V and 5 from J; bases not matched to a gene: 6. The CDR3 region has the DNA TGTGCCAGCAGCTCTAGACTAGCGGGATCTACCGGGGAGCTGTTTTTT. As protein: CASSSRLAGSTGELFF.

This clone is a singleton in its sample. The chain joins TRBV4-2 to TRBJ1-5; possible D gene TRBD1, 5 bases. Germline CDR1 reads LGHNA; CDR2 reads YNFKEQ. Trimming removed 4 bases at V and 1 base at J, with 11 bases between. The CDR3 runs 15 residues. In DNA form, the CDR3 reads TGTGCCAGCAGCCCATGGACAAACAGCAATCAGCCCCAGCATTTT. Translating it yields CASSPWTNSNQPQHF.

The chain uses TRBV28 and TRBJ2-3; 9 nucleotides align to TRBD2. Germline CDR1 is MDHEN and CDR2 is SYDVKM. V trimming: 7 bases; J trimming: 5 bases; junction bases outside the gene matches: 16. The CDR3 extends over 17 amino acids. The chain's CDR3 is CASTTIRGSSGRDTQYF. CDR3 nucleotide sequence: TGTGCCAGCACCACCATAAGGGGTAGTAGCGGGAGAGATACGCAGTATTTT.

This clone appeared once. The chain uses TRBV2 and TRBJ2-6; TRBD1 matches at 8 bases. The CDR3 is 15 residues long. Looked up from germline, CDR1 is SNHLY and CDR2 is FYNNEI. J gave up 0 bases and V 9 bases, and 4 bases lay outside the gene matches. The CDR3 DNA is TGTGCCAGAAAGACAGGGGACTCTGGGGCCAACGTCCTGACTTTC. Encoded protein: CARKTGDSGANVLTF.

V is TRBV4-1 and J is TRBJ1-5; no clear D. Germline V gene data show CDR1 as MGHRA and CDR2 as YSYEKL. The CDR3 length is 14 residues. The germline V and J ends were trimmed by 0 bases and 4 bases, with 7 bases remaining between them. CDR3 amino acids: CASSQDGGNQPQHF. CDR3 DNA sequence: TGCGCCAGCAGCCAAGATGGAGGAAATCAGCCCCAGCATTTT.

This rearrangement joins TRBV7-9 to TRBJ2-2; TRBD1 aligns across 11 bases. Germline CDR1 and CDR2: SEHNR and FQNEAQ (reference sequence). The ends lost 6 bases at V and 1 base at J; junction bases unmatched: 7. There are 17 residues in the CDR3. The CDR3 bases are TGTGCCAGCAGTGGACAGGGGGCTGCATGGAACACCGGGGAGCTGTTTTTT. As protein: CASSGQGAAWNTGELFF.

This clone has just a few counts. CDR3 sequence: CASSSRVNTIYF. The CDR3 DNA follows: TGTGCCAGCAGCTCCCGGGTGAACACCATATATTTT. This chain uses TRBV5-5 with TRBJ1-3; D remains ambiguous. This CDR3 has 12 amino acids. CDR1 SGHKS and CDR2 YYEKEE come from the germline V gene (reference sequence). V was cut by 3 bases and J by 7 bases, with 8 bases left in between. The complete variable domain, with remaining parts taken from reference TRBV5-5 and TRBJ1-3, reads DAGVTQSPTHLIKTRGQQVTLRCSPISGHKSVSWYQQVLGQGPQFIFQYYEKEERGRGNFPDRFSARQFPNYSSELNVNALLLGDSALYLCASSSRVNTIYFGEGSWLTVV.

As DNA, the CDR3 is TGTGCCAGTAGTATGGCTCGACAGATGTGGAATCAGCCCCAGCATTTT. The encoded protein is CASSMARQMWNQPQHF. The rearrangement uses TRBV19 and TRBJ1-5; TRBD1 is a possible D gene (5 bases). Per the germline V gene, CDR1 is LNHDA and CDR2 is SQIVND (reference sequence). The CDR3 is made up of 16 amino acids. Trimming cost V 3 bases and J 4 bases, with 16 bases left between them.

V gene TRBV19 combines with J gene TRBJ1-1; D uncertain. Trimming cost V 4 bases and J 8 bases, with 11 bases left between them. Germline lookup yields CDR1 LNHDA and CDR2 SQIVND (reference sequence). The CDR3 is made up of 12 amino acids. CDR3 residues: CASSTRGREAFF. CDR3 sequence (DNA): TGTGCCAGTAGTACTCGGGGTCGAGAAGCTTTCTTT.

V is TRBV6-1 and J is TRBJ1-4; D is unclear. In germline, CDR1 is MNHNS, CDR2 SASEGT. The CDR3 length is 14 residues. With 7 bases removed from V and 3 bases from J, the gap between germline ends came to 12 bases. The CDR3, as DNA: TGTGCCAGCACGGTAACTGGAGCTAATGAAAAACTGTTTTTT. It translates to CASTVTGANEKLFF.

The rearrangement joins TRBV28 to TRBJ2-2; TRBD1 might be the D (5 bases). This CDR3 has 13 residues. CDR1 is MDHEN and CDR2 is SYDVKM in the germline V gene. V was cut by 8 bases and J by 4 bases, with 11 bases left in between. CDR3 loop: CASQDSSTGELFF. The CDR3 DNA reads as TGTGCCAGCCAAGACAGTTCCACCGGGGAGCTGTTTTTT.

V gene TRBV7-3 combines with J gene TRBJ2-5; D unresolved. CDR3 size: 13 residues. Trimming stripped 3 bases from V and 3 bases from J, with 8 bases between. Germline CDR1 reads SGHTA; CDR2 reads FQGTGA. CDR3 bases: TGTGCCAGCAGCTTGGCACGGGAAGAGACCCAGTACTTC. Its protein product is CASSLAREETQYF.

This sequence joins TRBV28 and TRBJ1-2, with D possibly TRBD1 on 5 matching bases. The CDR3 runs to 15 residues. Per germline, CDR1 MDHEN and CDR2 SYDVKM. The V gene lost 2 bases and the J gene lost 3 bases, with 13 bases spanning the gap. The CDR3, as DNA: TGTGCCAGCAGTTTAAGCCCGGGGGGAGACTATGGCTACACCTTC. This translates into CASSLSPGGDYGYTF.

The V and J genes are TRBV7-3 and TRBJ2-1, with D possibly being TRBD2 (7 bases). V gave up 1 base and J gave up 4 bases, with 11 bases separating them. CDR1 and CDR2 (germline): SGHTA, FQGTGA. This CDR3 spans 15 amino acids. The CDR3 coding sequence is TGTGCCAGCAGCTTAAGCGGGGGCCTATACAATGAGCAGTTCTTC. This codes for CASSLSGGLYNEQFF.